This entry describes one TCR beta chain. Germline V gene data show CDR1 as SGHVS and CDR2 as FQNEAQ. Trimming cost V 5 bases and J 9 bases, with 17 bases left between them. This CDR3 spans 13 amino acids. The data were produced by immunoSEQ multiplex PCR, yet TCRdb's version contains in-frame clones alone and is incomplete. The sample includes over 85,000 clones, roughly 96% seen only once; the top ten take about 0.38%. This record belongs to a study of technical replicates of blood from several donors. The sequence derives from a human donor in good health. The sample taken for sequencing was T cells isolated from PBMCs. The V gene is TRBV7-8, the J gene TRBJ2-7, with D hard to call. For the CDR3, the DNA is TGTGCCAGCAGCCCTCCACTCCTCCGGGTGCAGTACTTC. This codes for CASSPPLLRVQYF. Full variable domain (outside the CDR3, taken from reference TRBV7-8 and TRBJ2-7): GAGVSQSPRYKVAKRGQDVALRCDPISGHVSLFWYQQALGQGPEFLTYFQNEAQLDKSGLPSDRFFAERPEGSVSTLKIQRTQQEDSAVYLCASSPPLLRVQYFGPGTRLTVT.